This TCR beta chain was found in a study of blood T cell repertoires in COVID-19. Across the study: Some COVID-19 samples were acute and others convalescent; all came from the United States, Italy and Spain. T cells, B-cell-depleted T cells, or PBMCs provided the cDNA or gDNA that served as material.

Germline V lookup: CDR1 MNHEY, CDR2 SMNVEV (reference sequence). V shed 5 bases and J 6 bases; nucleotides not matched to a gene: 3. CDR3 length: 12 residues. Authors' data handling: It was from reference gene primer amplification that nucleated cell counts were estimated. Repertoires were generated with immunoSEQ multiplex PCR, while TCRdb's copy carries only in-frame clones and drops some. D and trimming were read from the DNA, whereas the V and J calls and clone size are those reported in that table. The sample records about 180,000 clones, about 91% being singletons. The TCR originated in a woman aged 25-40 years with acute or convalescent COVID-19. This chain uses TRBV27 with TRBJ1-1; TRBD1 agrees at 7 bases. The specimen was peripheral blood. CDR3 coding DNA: TGTGCCAGCAGTAGACAGGGCTCTGAAGCTTTCTTT. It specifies CASSRQGSEAFF.